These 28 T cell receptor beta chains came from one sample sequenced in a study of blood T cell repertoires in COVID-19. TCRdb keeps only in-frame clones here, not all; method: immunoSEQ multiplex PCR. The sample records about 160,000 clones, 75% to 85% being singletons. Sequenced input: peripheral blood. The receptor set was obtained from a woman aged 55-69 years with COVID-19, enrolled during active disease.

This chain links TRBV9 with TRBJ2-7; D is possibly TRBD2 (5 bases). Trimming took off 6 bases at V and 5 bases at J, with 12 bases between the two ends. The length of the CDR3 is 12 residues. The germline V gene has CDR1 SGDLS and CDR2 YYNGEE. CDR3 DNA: TGTGCCAGCACAAGCTGGCGGGACGAGCAGTACGTC. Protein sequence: CASTSWRDEQYV.

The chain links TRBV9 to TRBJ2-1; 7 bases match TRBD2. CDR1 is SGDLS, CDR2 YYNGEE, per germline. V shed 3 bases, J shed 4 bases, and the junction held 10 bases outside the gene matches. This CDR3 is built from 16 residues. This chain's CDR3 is CASSDRLAAMYNEQFF. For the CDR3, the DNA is TGTGCCAGCAGCGACCGACTAGCCGCTATGTACAATGAGCAGTTCTTC.

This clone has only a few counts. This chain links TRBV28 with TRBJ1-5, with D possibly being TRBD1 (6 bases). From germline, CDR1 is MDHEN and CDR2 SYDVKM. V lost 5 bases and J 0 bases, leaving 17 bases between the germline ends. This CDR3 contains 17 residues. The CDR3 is CASSPPFGGYSNQPQHF. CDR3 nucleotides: TGTGCCAGCAGTCCCCCTTTTGGGGGCTATAGCAATCAGCCCCAGCATTTT.

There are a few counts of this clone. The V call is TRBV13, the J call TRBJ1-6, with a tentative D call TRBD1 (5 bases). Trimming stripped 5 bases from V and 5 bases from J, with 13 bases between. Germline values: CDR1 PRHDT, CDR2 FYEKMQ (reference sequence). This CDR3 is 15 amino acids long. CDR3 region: CASSSGTDHNSPLHF. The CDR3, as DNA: TGTGCCAGCAGCAGCGGGACGGATCATAATTCACCCCTCCACTTT.

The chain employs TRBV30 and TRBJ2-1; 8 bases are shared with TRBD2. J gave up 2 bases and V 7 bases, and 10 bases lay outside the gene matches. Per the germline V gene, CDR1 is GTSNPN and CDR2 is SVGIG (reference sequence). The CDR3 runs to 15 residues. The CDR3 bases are TGTGCCTTCTCTAGGGGACTAGTCGCCTACAATGAGCAGTTCTTC. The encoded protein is CAFSRGLVAYNEQFF.

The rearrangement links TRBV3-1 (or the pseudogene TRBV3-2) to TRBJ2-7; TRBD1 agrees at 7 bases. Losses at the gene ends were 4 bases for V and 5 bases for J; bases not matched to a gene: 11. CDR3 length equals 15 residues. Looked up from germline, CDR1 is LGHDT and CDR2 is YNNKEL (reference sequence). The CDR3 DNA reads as TGTGCCAGCAGCCGAGATCCACAGGGGCGGGACGAGCAGTACTTC. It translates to CASSRDPQGRDEQYF.

CDR3: CASSQDGTGTGIGYTF. In nucleotides, the CDR3 is TGTGCCAGCAGCCAAGATGGCACAGGGACCGGGATAGGCTACACCTTC. The rearrangement links TRBV4-2 to TRBJ1-2; D possibly corresponds to TRBD1 (6 bases). Germline CDR1 is LGHNA and CDR2 is YNFKEQ. The CDR3 is made up of 16 amino acids. Trimming took off 0 bases at V and 8 bases at J, with 19 bases between the two ends.

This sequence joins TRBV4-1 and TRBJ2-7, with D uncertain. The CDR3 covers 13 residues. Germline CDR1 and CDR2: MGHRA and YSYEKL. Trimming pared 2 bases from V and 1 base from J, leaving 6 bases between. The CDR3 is CASSQYISYEQYF. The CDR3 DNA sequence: TGCGCCAGCAGCCAATATATTTCCTACGAGCAGTACTTC.

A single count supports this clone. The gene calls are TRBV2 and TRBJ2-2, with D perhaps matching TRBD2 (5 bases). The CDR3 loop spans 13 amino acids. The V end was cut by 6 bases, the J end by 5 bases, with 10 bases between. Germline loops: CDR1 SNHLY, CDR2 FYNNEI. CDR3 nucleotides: TGTGCCAGCAGCTCAACTAGAACCGGGGAGCTGTTTTTT. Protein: CASSSTRTGELFF.

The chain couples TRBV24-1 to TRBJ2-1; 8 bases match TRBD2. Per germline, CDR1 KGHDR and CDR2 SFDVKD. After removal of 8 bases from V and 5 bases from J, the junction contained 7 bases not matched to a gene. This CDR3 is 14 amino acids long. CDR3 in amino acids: CATKGPGGDNEQFF. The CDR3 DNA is TGTGCCACCAAAGGCCCCGGGGGGGACAATGAGCAGTTCTTC.

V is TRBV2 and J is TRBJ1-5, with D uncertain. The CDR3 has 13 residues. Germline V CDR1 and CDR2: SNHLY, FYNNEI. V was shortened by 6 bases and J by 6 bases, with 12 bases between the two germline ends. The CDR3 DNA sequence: TGTGCCAGCAGGCCCGGAGCGGTTCAGCCCCAGCATTTT. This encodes CASRPGAVQPQHF. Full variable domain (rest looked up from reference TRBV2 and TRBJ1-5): EPEVTQTPSHQVTQMGQEVILRCVPISNHLYFYWYRQILGQKVEFLVSFYNNEISEKSEIFDDQFSVERPDGSNFTLKIRSTKLEDSAMYFCASRPGAVQPQHFGDGTRLSIL.

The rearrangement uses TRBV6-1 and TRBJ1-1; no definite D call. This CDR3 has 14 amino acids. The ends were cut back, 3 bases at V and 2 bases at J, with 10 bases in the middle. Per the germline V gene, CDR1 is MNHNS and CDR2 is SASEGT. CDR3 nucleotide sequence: TGTGCCAGCAGTGATAGGGCGGGAAACACTGAAGCTTTCTTT. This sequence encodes CASSDRAGNTEAFF.

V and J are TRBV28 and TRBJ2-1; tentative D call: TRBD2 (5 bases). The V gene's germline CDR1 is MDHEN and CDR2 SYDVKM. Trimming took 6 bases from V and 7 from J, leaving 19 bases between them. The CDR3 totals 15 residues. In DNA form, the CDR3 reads TGTGCCAGCAGCGCTAGGAGTAGCCTAGCAAATGAGCAGTTCTTC. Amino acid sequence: CASSARSSLANEQFF.

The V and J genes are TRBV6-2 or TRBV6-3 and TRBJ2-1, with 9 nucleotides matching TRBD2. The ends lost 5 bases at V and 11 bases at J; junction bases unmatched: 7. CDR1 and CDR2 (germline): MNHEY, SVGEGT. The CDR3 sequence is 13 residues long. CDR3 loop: CASSLPGLAKQFF. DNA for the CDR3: TGTGCCAGCAGTCTGCCGGGACTAGCTAAGCAGTTCTTC.

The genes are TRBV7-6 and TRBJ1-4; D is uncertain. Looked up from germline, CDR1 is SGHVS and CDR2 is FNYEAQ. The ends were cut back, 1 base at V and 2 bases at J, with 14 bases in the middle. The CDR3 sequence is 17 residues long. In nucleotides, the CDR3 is TGTGCCAGCAGCTTAGTTGACGGGAACCCGACTAATGAAAAACTGTTTTTT. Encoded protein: CASSLVDGNPTNEKLFF.

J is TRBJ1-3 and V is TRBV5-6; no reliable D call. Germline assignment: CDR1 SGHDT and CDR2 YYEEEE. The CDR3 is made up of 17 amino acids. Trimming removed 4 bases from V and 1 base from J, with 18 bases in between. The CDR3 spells CASSLTVVYGSGNTIYF. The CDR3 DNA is TGTGCCAGCAGCCTCACAGTAGTATACGGTTCTGGAAACACCATATATTTT.

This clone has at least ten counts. DNA for the CDR3: TGTGCCATCAGTGATACAGGGGGCAATCAGCCCCAGCATTTT. Residues: CAISDTGGNQPQHF. V is TRBV10-3 and J is TRBJ1-5, with 7 positions matching TRBD1. The V segment lost 3 bases and the J segment 2 bases; nucleotides outside the gene matches: 1. CDR3 length equals 14 residues. The V gene's germline CDR1 is ENHRY and CDR2 SYGVKD.

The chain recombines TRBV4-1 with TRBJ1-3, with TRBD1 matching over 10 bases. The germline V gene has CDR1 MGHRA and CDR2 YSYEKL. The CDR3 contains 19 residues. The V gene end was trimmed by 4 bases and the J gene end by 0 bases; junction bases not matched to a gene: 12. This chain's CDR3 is CASSRVMTGGLTSGNTIYF. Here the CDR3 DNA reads TGCGCCAGCAGCCGCGTCATGACAGGGGGCCTTACCTCTGGAAACACCATATATTTT.

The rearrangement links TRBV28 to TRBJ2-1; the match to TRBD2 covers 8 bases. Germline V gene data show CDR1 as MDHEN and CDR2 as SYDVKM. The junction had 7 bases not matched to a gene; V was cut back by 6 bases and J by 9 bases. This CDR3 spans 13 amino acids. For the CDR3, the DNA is TGTGCCAGCAGCCCAGCGGGAGCGATTGAGCAGTTCTTC. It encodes CASSPAGAIEQFF.

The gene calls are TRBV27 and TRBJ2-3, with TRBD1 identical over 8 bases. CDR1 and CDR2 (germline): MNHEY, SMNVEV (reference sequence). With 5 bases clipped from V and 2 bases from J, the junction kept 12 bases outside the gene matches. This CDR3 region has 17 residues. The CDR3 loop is CASSPSPGTGDTDTQYF. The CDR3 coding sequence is TGTGCCAGCAGTCCCTCCCCCGGGACAGGAGACACAGATACGCAGTATTTT.

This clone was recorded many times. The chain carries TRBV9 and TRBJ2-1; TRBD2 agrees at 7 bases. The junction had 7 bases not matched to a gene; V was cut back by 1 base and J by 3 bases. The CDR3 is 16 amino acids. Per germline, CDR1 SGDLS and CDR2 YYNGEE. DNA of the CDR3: TGTGCCAGCAGCGTACGGAGCGGGACTCACTACAATGAGCAGTTCTTC. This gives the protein CASSVRSGTHYNEQFF.

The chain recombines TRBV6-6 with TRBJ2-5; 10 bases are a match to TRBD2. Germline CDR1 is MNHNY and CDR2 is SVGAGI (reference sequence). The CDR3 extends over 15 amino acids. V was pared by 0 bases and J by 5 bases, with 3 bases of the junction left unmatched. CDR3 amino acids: CASSYSASGSETQYF. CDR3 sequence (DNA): TGTGCCAGCAGTTACTCGGCTAGCGGGAGTGAGACCCAGTACTTC.

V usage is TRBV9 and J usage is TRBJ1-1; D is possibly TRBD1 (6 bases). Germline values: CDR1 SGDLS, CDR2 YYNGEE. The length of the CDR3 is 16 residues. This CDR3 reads CVSTRGTMAINTEAFF. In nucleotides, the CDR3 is TGTGTATCCACTAGGGGGACAATGGCAATTAACACTGAAGCTTTCTTT.

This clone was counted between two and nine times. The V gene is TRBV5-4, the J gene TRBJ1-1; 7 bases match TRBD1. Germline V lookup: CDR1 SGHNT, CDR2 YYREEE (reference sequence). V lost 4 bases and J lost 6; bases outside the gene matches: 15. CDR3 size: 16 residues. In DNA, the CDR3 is TGTGCCAGCAGCCTGGGGGGTCTAGGGGGCGTCGCTGAAGCTTTCTTT. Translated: CASSLGGLGGVAEAFF.

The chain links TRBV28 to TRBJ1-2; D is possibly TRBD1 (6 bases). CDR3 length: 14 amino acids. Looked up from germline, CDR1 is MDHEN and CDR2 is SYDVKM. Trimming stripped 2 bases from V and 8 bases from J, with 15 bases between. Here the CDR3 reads CASSLPARGFGYTF. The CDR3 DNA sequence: TGTGCCAGCAGTTTACCGGCCAGGGGCTTCGGCTACACCTTC.

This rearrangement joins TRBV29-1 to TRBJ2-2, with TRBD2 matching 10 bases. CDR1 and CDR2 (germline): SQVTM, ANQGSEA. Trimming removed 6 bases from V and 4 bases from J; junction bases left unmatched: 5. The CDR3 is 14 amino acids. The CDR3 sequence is CSVGLAGVTGELFF. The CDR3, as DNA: TGCAGCGTCGGGCTAGCGGGGGTCACCGGGGAGCTGTTTTTT.

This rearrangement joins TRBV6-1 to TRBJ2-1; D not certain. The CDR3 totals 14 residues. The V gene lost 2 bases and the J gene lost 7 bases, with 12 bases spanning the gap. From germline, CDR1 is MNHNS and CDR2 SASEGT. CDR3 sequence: CASSEPVEWNEQFF. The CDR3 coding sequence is TGTGCCAGCAGTGAACCTGTGGAGTGGAATGAGCAGTTCTTC.

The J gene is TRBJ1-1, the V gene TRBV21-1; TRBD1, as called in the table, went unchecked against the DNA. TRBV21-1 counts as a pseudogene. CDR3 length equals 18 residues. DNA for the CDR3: TGTGCCAGCAGCAAAGGGGGCGGGGACAGGTTCTTGAACACTGAAGCTTTCTTT. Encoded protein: CASSKGGGDRFLNTEAFF.